What follows is one T cell receptor beta chain and its context. What it binds is unknown. The CDR3 is made up of 12 amino acids. CDR1 is MNHEY, CDR2 SVGAGI, per germline. V dropped 7 bases and J dropped 7; count of bases not matched to a gene: 2. The authors ran the assay at deep level. Original analysis: ImmunoSEQ output held junction-only sequences without quality scores, so filtering differed. Sequencing used immunoSEQ multiplex PCR; TCRdb keeps in-frame clones, though not all of them. The V and J calls and clone size are taken from that table; D and trimming were inferred from the DNA. Of some 2,000,000 clones detected, approximately 95% appear once; the ten largest clones hold more than 0.1%. These data come from a study of shared clonotypes between healthy human individuals. Points from the study as a whole: When naive CD4 clonotypes were compared across several donors, 4% to 6.5% were shared. Estimated clonotype richness was generally higher in naive than memory subsets.

Sequencing input: naive CD4+ T cells sorted from blood. The sample's subset: CD45RA+ positively selected. V is TRBV6-5 and J is TRBJ2-2, with TRBD1 matching 8 bases. The sequence derives from a man aged 18 to 30 in good health. The CDR3 is CASNRGSGELFF. DNA for the CDR3: TGTGCCAGCAACAGGGGGAGCGGGGAGCTGTTTTTT.